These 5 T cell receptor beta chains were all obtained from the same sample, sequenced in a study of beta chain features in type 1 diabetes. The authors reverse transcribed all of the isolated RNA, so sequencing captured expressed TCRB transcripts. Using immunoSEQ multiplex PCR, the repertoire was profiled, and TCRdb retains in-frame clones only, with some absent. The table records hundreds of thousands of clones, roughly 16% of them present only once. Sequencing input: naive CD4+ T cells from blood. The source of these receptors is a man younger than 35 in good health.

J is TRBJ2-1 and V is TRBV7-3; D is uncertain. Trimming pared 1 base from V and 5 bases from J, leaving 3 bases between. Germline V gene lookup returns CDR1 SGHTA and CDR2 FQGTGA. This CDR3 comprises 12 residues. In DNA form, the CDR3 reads TGTGCCAGCAGCTTAATTAACAATGAGCAGTTCTTC. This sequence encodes CASSLINNEQFF.

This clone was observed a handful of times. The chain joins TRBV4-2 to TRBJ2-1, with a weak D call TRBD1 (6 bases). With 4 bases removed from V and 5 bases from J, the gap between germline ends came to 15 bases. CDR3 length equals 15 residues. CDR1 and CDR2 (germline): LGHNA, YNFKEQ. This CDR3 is CASSLLSGQNNEQFF. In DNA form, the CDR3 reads TGTGCCAGCAGCCTTCTCTCGGGACAAAACAATGAGCAGTTCTTC.

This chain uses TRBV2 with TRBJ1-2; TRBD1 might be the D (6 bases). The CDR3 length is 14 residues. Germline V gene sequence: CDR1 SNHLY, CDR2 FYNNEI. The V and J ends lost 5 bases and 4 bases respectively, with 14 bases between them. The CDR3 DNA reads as TGTGCCAGCAGTAGCGAAGACAGGACCTATGGCTACACCTTC. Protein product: CASSSEDRTYGYTF.

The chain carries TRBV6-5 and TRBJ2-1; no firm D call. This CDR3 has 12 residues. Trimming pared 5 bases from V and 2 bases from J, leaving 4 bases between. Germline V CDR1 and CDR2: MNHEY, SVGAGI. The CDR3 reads CASSRTYNEQFF. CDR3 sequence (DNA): TGTGCCAGCAGTCGGACCTACAATGAGCAGTTCTTC.

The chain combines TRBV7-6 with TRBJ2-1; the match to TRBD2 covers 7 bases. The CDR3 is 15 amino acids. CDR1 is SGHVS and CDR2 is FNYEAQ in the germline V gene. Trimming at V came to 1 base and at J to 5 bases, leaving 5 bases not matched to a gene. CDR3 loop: CASSLVPSGNNEQFF. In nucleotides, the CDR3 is TGTGCCAGCAGCTTAGTCCCTAGCGGAAACAATGAGCAGTTCTTC.